Included here is one T cell receptor (beta chain) sequence, with context. The data were taken from a study of T cell changes during pregnancy in multiple sclerosis. Method: immunoSEQ multiplex PCR; TCRdb's copy keeps in-frame clones and lacks some. The sample has over 90,000 clones, over 85% seen once. The sequence was obtained from a female donor with multiple sclerosis, enrolled in a pregnancy study. Material: peripheral blood, obtained after pregnancy.

The CDR3 coding sequence is TGTGCCAGCAGCGAGGAGGTCGTCTACGAGCAGTACTTC. Translating gives CASSEEVVYEQYF. The V call is TRBV21-1, the J call TRBJ2-7; the table gives TRBD2 as D, unverified against the DNA. TRBV21-1 is labeled a pseudogene. The CDR3 is 13 amino acids.